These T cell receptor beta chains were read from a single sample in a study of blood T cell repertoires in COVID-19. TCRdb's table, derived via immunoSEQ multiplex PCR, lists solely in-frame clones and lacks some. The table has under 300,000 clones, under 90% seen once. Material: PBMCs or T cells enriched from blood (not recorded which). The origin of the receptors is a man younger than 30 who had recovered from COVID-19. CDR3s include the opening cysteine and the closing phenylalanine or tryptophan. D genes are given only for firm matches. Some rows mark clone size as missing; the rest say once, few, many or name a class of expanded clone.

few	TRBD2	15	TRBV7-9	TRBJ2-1	CASSLEGGLADEQFF	TGTGCCAGCAGCTTAGAGGGGGGACTAGCGGATGAGCAGTTCTTC
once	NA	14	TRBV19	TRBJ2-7	CASSIGGRTYEQYF	TGTGCCAGTAGTATCGGGGGTCGGACCTACGAGCAGTACTTC
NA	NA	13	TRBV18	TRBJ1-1	CASSQGRSTEAFF	TGTGCCAGCTCACAGGGGCGTAGCACTGAAGCTTTCTTT
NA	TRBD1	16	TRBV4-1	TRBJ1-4	CASSPGQGAGVEKLFF	TGCGCCAGCAGCCCCGGCCAGGGGGCTGGTGTGGAAAAACTGTTTTTT
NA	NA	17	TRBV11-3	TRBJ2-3	CASSSASTGSGTDTQYF	TGTGCCAGCAGCTCCGCTTCTACAGGGTCGGGCACAGATACGCAGTATTTT
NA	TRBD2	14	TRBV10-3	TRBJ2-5	CAIKPSGSGETQYF	TGTGCCATCAAGCCTAGCGGGAGCGGGGAGACCCAGTACTTC
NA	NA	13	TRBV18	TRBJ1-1	CASSPRQYAEAFF	TGTGCCAGCTCGCCCAGACAGTACGCTGAAGCTTTCTTT
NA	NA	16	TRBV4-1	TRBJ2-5	CASSQGRLGTEKTQYF	TGCGCCAGCAGCCAAGGTAGGCTGGGCACCGAAAAGACCCAGTACTTC
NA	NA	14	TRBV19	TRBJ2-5	CASSIYNRQETQYF	TGTGCCAGTAGTATATACAACAGACAAGAGACCCAGTACTTC
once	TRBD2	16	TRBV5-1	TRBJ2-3	CASTSLAGGPPDTQYF	TGCGCCAGCACTTCTTTAGCGGGAGGGCCCCCAGATACGCAGTATTTT
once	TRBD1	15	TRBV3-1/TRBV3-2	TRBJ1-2	CASSYGTGKAEGYTF	TGTGCCAGCAGCTACGGGACAGGGAAGGCGGAAGGCTACACCTTC
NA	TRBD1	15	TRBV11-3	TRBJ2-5	CASSPGQGLGETQYF	TGTGCCAGCAGCCCAGGACAGGGTTTGGGAGAGACCCAGTACTTC
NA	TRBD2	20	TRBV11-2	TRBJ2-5	CASSLEREGLGSIVQETQYF	TGTGCCAGCAGCTTAGAGCGGGAGGGCCTAGGTTCGATTGTCCAAGAGACCCAGTACTTC
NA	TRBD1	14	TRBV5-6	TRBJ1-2	CASSFGTGRYGYTF	TGTGCCAGCAGCTTCGGGACAGGACGCTATGGCTACACCTTC
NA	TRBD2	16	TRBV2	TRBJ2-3	CASSESSGVSTDTQYF	TGTGCCAGCAGTGAATCGAGCGGGGTTAGCACAGATACGCAGTATTTT
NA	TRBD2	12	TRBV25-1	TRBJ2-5	CASRAGAETQYF	TGTGCCAGCAGAGCGGGAGCAGAGACCCAGTACTTC
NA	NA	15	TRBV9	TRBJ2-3	CASSVGVQVADTQYF	TGTGCCAGCAGCGTAGGGGTCCAGGTGGCAGATACGCAGTATTTT
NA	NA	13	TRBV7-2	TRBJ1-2	CASSRGGDYGYTF	TGTGCCAGCAGCAGGGGCGGGGACTATGGCTACACCTTC
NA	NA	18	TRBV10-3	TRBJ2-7	CAISERLGRMKYSYEQYF	TGTGCCATCAGTGAGCGCTTGGGGAGGATGAAGTACTCCTACGAGCAGTACTTC
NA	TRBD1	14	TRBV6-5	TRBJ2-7	CASERTQGAGEQYF	TGTGCCAGCGAAAGAACCCAGGGGGCGGGGGAGCAGTACTTC
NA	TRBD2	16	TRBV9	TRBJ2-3	CASSGPIAGGADTQYF	TGTGCCAGCAGCGGGCCCATAGCGGGAGGGGCAGATACGCAGTATTTT
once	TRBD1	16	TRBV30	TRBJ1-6	CACRGQANSYNSPLHF	TGTGCCTGCCGAGGACAGGCAAACTCCTATAATTCACCCCTCCACTTT
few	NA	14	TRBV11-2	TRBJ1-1	CASSQLRQAPRAFF	TGTGCCAGCAGCCAACTACGACAGGCCCCCAGAGCTTTCTTT
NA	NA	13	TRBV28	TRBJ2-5	CASSLSGEETQYF	TGTGCCAGCAGTTTATCGGGAGAAGAGACCCAGTACTTC
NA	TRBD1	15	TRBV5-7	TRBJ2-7	CASSLVVRGRREQYF	TGTGCCAGCAGCTTGGTTGTTAGGGGGCGCCGCGAGCAGTACTTC
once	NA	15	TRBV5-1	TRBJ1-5	CASSLGQHSNQPQHF	TGCGCCAGCAGCCTCGGACAGCATAGCAATCAGCCCCAGCATTTT
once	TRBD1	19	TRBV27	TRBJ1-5	CASSLWGAPGQGYHQPQHF	TGTGCCAGCAGTTTATGGGGAGCTCCGGGACAGGGGTATCATCAGCCCCAGCATTTT
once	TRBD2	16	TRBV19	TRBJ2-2	CASSAPSGRASGELFF	TGTGCCAGTAGTGCCCCTAGCGGGAGGGCTTCCGGGGAGCTGTTTTTT
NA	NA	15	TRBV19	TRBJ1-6	CASSIAHSYNSPLHF	TGTGCCAGTAGTATCGCCCACTCGTATAATTCACCCCTCCACTTT
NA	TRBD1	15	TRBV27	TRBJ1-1	CASSPQLTGRTEAFF	TGTGCCAGCAGTCCCCAATTGACAGGGCGGACTGAAGCTTTCTTT
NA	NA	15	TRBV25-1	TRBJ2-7	CASSDLGGASYEQYF	TGTGCCAGCAGTGACCTAGGGGGGGCCTCCTACGAGCAGTACTTC
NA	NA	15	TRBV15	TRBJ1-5	CATSRDYQGHQPQHF	TGTGCCACCAGCAGAGATTATCAGGGGCATCAGCCCCAGCATTTT
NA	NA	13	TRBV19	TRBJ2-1	CASSPIRGNEQFF	TGTGCCAGTAGTCCGATCAGGGGCAATGAGCAGTTCTTC
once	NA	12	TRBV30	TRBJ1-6	CAWSRLQGPLHF	TGTGCCTGGAGTCGTCTTCAGGGACCCCTCCACTTT
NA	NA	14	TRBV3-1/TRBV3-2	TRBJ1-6	CASSQLGGDSPLHF	TGTGCCAGCAGCCAATTGGGAGGGGATTCACCCCTCCACTTT
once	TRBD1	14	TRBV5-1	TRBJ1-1	CASSPGTVNTEAFF	TGCGCCAGCAGTCCCGGGACAGTAAACACTGAAGCTTTCTTT
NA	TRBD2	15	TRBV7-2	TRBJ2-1	CASSFGRAAYNEQFF	TGTGCCAGCAGCTTCGGGAGGGCCGCCTACAATGAGCAGTTCTTC
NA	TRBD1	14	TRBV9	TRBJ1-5	CATILDRNNQPQHF	TGTGCCACCATTCTGGACAGGAACAATCAGCCCCAGCATTTT
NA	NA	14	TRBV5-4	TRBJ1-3	CASSFGVSGNTIYF	TGTGCCAGCAGCTTTGGAGTCTCTGGAAACACCATATATTTT
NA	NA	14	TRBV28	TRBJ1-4	CASSLGGSSEKLFF	TGTGCCAGCAGTTTAGGCGGGTCCAGCGAAAAACTGTTTTTT
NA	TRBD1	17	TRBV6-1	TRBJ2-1	CASSETVTGGGLHEQFF	TGTGCCAGCAGTGAAACCGTGACAGGGGGAGGCTTACATGAGCAGTTCTTC
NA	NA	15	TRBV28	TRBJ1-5	CASSLRRDSNQPQHF	TGTGCCAGCAGTTTAAGGCGTGACAGTAATCAGCCCCAGCATTTT
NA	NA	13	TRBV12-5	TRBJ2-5	CASGKGYGETQYF	TGTGCTAGTGGCAAGGGGTATGGGGAGACCCAGTACTTC
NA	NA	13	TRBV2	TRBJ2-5	CASSGGTRETQYF	TGTGCCAGCAGTGGCGGGACCAGAGAGACCCAGTACTTC
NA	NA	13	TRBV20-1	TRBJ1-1	CSASSRANTEAFF	TGCAGTGCTAGTTCTCGCGCCAACACTGAAGCTTTCTTT
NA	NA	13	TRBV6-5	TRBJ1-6	CAIRRGRNSPLHF	TGTGCCATTCGGAGGGGACGAAATTCACCCCTCCACTTT
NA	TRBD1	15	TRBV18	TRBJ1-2	CASSPDRDLSYGYTF	TGTGCCAGCTCACCAGACAGGGACCTCAGCTATGGCTACACCTTC
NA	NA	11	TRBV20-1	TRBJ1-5	CSAGSNQPQHF	TGCAGTGCGGGCAGTAATCAGCCCCAGCATTTT